In its sample, the clone carrying this TCR beta chain was seen once. Its specificity is unknown. This sample stems from a study of siplizumab effects on memory and regulatory T cells. Per sample, 90,000 to 100,000 TCR templates were assayed. The data were produced by immunoSEQ multiplex PCR, yet TCRdb's version contains in-frame clones alone and is incomplete. The sample yields tens of thousands of clones, approximately 97% seen once. The CDR3 length is 17 residues. Deletions cut 0 bases from V and 8 bases from J, with 23 bases between. Germline values: CDR1 SGHKS, CDR2 YYEKEE (reference sequence). General study results and limits: Mean Treg-derived proportions of mappable alloreactive CD4+ clones were roughly 70% for siplizumab and 25% to 30% for controls. Proliferating Tregs taken from siplizumab cultures were not shown to have a confirmed suppressive function. Apparently more diverse than memory cells, naive T cells also seemed major alloresponse contributors.

This sequence originates from a human donor in good health. V is TRBV5-5 and J is TRBJ1-2; no firm D call. Source material: naive CD4+ T cells sorted from blood. The CDR3 here is CASSLGPDGREIGGYTF. The CDR3 DNA follows: TGTGCCAGCAGCTTGGGGCCGGACGGAAGGGAGATTGGGGGCTACACCTTC.